The clone carrying this T cell receptor beta chain showed up just a few times. Libraries were prepared by immunoSEQ multiplex PCR; TCRdb keeps only in-frame clonotypes and omits some of them. The sample includes tens of thousands of clones, 92% of them seen just once. This specimen comes from a study of T cell responses to AZD1222 COVID-19 vaccine. CDR3 length equals 18 residues. Germline assignment: CDR1 LNHDA and CDR2 SQIVND (reference sequence). The V gene lost 3 bases and the J gene lost 0 bases, with 20 bases spanning the gap. Specimen: peripheral blood, collected 28 days after the second AZD1222 dose. This sequence joins TRBV19 and TRBJ1-1; tentatively, D is TRBD1 (6 bases). The receptor comes from an adult who received the AZD1222 COVID-19 vaccine. The CDR3 sequence is CASSIPEGGNSLNTEAFF. The CDR3 nucleotides are TGTGCCAGTAGTATCCCTGAGGGGGGAAACTCCCTGAACACTGAAGCTTTCTTT. The whole variable domain, filled in from reference TRBV19 and TRBJ1-1, reads DGGITQSPKYLFRKEGQNVTLSCEQNLNHDAMYWYRQDPGQGLRLIYYSQIVNDFQKGDIAEGYSVSREKKESFPLTVTSAQKNPTAFYLCASSIPEGGNSLNTEAFFGQGTRLTVV.